This T cell receptor beta chain emerged from a study of T cell responses to AZD1222 COVID-19 vaccine. Germline CDR1 MNHEY, CDR2 SVGEGT. CDR3 size: 15 residues. V shed 6 bases and J 0 bases; nucleotides not matched to a gene: 3. Study-wide results and limits: Spike regions recognized by vaccine-associated CD4 TCRs spanned the protein, led by 160-218 and 743-854.

Data came from immunoSEQ multiplex PCR; TCRdb stores just in-frame clones and leaves some out. The data contain 120,000 or so clones, about nine tenths of them singletons. As concerns this clone: The antigen is unknown.

This TCR was sampled from an adult in good health. This chain links TRBV6-2 or TRBV6-3 with TRBJ1-4, with 8 bases fitting TRBD1. The sample in question was peripheral blood, obtained on day 0 of AZD1222 vaccination. The CDR3 sequence: CASSGQGATNEKLFF. DNA for the CDR3: TGTGCCAGCAGCGGACAGGGTGCAACTAATGAAAAACTGTTTTTT.